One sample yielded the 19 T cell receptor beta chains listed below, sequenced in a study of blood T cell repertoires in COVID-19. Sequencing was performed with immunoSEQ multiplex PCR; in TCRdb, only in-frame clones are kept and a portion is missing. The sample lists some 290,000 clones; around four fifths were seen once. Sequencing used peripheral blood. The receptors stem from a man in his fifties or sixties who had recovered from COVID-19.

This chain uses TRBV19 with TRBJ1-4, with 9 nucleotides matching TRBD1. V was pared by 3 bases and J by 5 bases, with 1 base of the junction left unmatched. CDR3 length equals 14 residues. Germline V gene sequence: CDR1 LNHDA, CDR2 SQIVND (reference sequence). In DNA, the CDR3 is TGTGCCAGTAGTATGGGGACAGGGAATGAAAAACTGTTTTTT. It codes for CASSMGTGNEKLFF.

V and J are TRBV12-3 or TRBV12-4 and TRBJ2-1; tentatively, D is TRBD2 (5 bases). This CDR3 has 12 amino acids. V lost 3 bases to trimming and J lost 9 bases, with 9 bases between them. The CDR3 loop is CASSFPGSEQFF. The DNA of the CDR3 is TGTGCCAGCAGTTTTCCTGGGAGTGAGCAGTTCTTC.

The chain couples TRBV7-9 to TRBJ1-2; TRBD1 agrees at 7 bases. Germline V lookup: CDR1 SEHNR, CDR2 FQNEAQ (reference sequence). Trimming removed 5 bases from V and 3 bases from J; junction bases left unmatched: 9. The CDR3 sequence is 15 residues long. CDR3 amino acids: CASSPGGTGDYGYTF. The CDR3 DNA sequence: TGTGCCAGCAGCCCCGGCGGAACAGGGGACTATGGCTACACCTTC.

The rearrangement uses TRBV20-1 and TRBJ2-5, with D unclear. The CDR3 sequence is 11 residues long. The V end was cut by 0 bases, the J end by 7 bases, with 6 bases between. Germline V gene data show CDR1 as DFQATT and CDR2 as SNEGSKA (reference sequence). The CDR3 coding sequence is TGCAGTGCTAGAGATGAGCCGACCCAGTACTTC. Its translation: CSARDEPTQYF.

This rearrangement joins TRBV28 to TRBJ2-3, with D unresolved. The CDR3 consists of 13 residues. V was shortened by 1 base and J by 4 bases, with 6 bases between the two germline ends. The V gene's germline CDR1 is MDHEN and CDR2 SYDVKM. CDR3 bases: TGTGCCAGCAGTTTATTGTATCCAGATACGCAGTATTTT. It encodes CASSLLYPDTQYF.

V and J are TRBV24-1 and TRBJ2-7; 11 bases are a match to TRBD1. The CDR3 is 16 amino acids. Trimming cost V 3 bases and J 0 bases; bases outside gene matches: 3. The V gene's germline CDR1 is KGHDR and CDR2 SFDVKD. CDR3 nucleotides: TGTGCCACCAGTGATACCGGGACAGGGGGCTCCTACGAGCAGTACTTC. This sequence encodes CATSDTGTGGSYEQYF.

The CDR3 reads CASSLVQTSGEQYF. CDR3 in DNA: TGTGCCAGCAGCTTAGTTCAGACTAGCGGGGAGCAGTACTTC. The J gene is TRBJ2-7, the V gene TRBV11-2; 10 nucleotides match TRBD2. Germline CDR1 is SGHAT and CDR2 is FQNNGV. J lost 7 bases, V lost 1 base, and 4 bases had no gene match. This CDR3 has 14 residues. Full variable domain (rest looked up from reference TRBV11-2 and TRBJ2-7): EAGVAQSPRYKIIEKRQSVAFWCNPISGHATLYWYQQILGQGPKLLIQFQNNGVVDDSQLPKDRFSAERLKGVDSTLKIQPAKLEDSAVYLCASSLVQTSGEQYFGPGTRLTVT.

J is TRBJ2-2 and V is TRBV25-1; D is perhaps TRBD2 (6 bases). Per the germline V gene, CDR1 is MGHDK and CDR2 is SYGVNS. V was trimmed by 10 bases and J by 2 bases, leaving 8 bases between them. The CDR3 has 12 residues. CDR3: CAKEGNTGELFF. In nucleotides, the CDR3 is TGTGCCAAGGAGGGTAACACCGGGGAGCTGTTTTTT.

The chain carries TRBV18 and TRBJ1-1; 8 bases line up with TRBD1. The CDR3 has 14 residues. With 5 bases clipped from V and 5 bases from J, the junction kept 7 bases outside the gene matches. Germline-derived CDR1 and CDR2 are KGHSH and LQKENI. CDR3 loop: CASSARTGRTEAFF. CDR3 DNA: TGTGCCAGCTCAGCTCGGACAGGGCGGACTGAAGCTTTCTTT.

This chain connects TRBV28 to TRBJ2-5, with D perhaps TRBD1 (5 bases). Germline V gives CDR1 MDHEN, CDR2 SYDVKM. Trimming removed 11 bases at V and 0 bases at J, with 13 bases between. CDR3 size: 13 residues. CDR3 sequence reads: CASLGANQETQYF. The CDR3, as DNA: TGTGCCTCCCTAGGGGCGAACCAAGAGACCCAGTACTTC. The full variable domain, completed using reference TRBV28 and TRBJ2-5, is DVKVTQSSRYLVKRTGEKVFLECVQDMDHENMFWYRQDPGLGLRLIYFSYDVKMKEKGDIPEGYSVSREKKERFSLILESASTNQTSMYLCASLGANQETQYFGPGTRLLVL.

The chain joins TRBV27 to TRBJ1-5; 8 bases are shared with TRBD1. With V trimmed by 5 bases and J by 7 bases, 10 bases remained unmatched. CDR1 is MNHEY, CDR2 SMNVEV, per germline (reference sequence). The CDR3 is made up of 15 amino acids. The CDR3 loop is CASSDVSGGLQPQHF. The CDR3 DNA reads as TGTGCCAGCAGTGATGTCTCAGGGGGCCTGCAGCCCCAGCATTTT.

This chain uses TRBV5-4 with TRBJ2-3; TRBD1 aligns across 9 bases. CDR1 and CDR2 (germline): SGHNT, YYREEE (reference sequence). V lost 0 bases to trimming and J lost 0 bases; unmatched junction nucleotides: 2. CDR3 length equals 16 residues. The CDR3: CASSLGQGVSTDTQYF. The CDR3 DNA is TGTGCCAGCAGCTTGGGACAGGGGGTTAGCACAGATACGCAGTATTTT.

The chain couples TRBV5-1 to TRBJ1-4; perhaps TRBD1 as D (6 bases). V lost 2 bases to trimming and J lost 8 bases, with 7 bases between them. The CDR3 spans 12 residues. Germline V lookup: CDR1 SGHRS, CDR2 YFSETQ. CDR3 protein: CASSLDREKLFF. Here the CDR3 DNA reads TGCGCCAGCAGCTTAGACAGGGAAAAACTGTTTTTT.

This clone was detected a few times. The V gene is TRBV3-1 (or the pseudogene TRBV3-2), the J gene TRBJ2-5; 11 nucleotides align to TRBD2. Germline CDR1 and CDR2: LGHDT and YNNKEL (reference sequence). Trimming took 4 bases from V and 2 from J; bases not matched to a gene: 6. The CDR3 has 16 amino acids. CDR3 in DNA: TGTGCCAGCAGCCGAGGACTAGCGGGCGAACAAGAGACCCAGTACTTC. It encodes CASSRGLAGEQETQYF.

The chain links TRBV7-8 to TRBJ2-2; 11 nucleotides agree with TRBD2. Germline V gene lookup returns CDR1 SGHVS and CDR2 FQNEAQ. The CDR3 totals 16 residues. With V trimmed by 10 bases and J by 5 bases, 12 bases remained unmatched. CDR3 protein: CATEGLAAARTGELFF. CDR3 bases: TGTGCCACAGAGGGACTAGCGGCCGCGAGGACCGGGGAGCTGTTTTTT. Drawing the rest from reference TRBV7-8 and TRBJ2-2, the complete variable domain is GAGVSQSPRYKVAKRGQDVALRCDPISGHVSLFWYQQALGQGPEFLTYFQNEAQLDKSGLPSDRFFAERPEGSVSTLKIQRTQQEDSAVYLCATEGLAAARTGELFFGEGSRLTVL.

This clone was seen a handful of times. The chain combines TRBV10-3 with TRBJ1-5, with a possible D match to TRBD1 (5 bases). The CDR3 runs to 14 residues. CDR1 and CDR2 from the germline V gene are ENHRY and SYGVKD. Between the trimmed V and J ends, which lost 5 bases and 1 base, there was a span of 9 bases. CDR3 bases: TGTGCCATCAGTTCGGAGGGGAGCAATCAGCCCCAGCATTTT. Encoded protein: CAISSEGSNQPQHF.

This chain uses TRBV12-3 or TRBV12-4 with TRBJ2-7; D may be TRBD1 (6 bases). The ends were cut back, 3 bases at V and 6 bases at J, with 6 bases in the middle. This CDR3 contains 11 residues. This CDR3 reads CASSLTGEQYF. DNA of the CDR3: TGTGCCAGCAGTTTGACAGGCGAGCAGTACTTC.

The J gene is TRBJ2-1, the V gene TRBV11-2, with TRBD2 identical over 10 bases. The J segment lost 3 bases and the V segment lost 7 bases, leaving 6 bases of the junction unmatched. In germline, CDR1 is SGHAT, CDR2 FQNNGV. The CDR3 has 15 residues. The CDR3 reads CASTLAGERYNEQFF. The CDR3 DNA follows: TGTGCCAGCACCCTAGCGGGAGAACGCTACAATGAGCAGTTCTTC.

DNA for the CDR3: TGTGCCTGGAGTAGCTCTAATGAAAAACTGTTTTTT. Protein: CAWSSSNEKLFF. The J gene is TRBJ1-4, the V gene TRBV30, with D unclear. Germline-derived CDR1 and CDR2 are GTSNPN and SVGIG (reference sequence). Between the trimmed V and J ends, which lost 2 bases and 3 bases, there was a span of 4 bases. The CDR3 sequence is 12 residues long.